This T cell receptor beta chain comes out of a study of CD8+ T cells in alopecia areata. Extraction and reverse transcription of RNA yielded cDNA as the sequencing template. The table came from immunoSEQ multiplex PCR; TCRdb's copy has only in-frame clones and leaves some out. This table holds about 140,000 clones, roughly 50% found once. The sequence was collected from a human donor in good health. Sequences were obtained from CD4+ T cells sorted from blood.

The CDR3 DNA sequence: TGTGCCAGCCTGCCCAGCTTCGCGTCGCGTCAGCAGTTCTTC. Translation: CASLPSFASRQQFF. V usage is TRBV2 and J usage is TRBJ2-1; D remains ambiguous. Per the germline V gene, CDR1 is SNHLY and CDR2 is FYNNEI. CDR3 length: 14 residues. The V gene lost 8 bases and the J gene lost 11 bases, with 22 bases spanning the gap.